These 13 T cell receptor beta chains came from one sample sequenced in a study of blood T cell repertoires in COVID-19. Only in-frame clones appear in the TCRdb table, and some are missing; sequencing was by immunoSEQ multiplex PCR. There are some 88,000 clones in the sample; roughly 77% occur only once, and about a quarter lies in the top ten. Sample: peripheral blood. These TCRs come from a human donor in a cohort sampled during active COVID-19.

CDR3 sequence reads: CASSPPTGGDTQYF. The DNA for the CDR3 is TGTGCCAGCAGTCCTCCCACCGGTGGAGATACGCAGTATTTT. This chain connects TRBV25-1 to TRBJ2-3; D call uncertain. The CDR3 spans 14 residues. The germline V gene encodes CDR1 MGHDK and CDR2 SYGVNS. With 5 bases removed from V and 5 bases from J, the gap between germline ends came to 14 bases.

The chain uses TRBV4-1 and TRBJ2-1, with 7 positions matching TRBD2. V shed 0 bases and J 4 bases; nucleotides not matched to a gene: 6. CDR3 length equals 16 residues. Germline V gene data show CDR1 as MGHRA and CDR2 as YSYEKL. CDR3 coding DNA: TGCGCCAGCAGCCAAGACGTGGAGCGGGATTACAATGAGCAGTTCTTC. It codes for CASSQDVERDYNEQFF.

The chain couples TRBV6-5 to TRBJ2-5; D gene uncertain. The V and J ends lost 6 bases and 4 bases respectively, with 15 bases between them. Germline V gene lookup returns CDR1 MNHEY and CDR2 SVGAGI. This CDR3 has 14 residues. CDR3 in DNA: TGTGCCAGCAGCCTTCCGGGTTCCCCAGAGACCCAGTACTTC. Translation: CASSLPGSPETQYF.

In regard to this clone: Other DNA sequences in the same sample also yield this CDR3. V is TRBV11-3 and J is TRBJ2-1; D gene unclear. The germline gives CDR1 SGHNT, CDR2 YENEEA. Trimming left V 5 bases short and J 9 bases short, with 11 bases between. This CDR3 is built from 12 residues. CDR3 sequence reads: CASSPQSGEQFF. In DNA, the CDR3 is TGTGCCAGCAGCCCCCAATCAGGTGAGCAGTTCTTC.

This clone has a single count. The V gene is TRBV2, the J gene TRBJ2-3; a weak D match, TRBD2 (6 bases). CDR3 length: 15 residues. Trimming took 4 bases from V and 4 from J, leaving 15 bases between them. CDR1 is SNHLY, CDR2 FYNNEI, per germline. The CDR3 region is CASSAGLGEADTQYF. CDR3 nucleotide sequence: TGTGCCAGCAGTGCGGGACTCGGGGAGGCAGATACGCAGTATTTT.

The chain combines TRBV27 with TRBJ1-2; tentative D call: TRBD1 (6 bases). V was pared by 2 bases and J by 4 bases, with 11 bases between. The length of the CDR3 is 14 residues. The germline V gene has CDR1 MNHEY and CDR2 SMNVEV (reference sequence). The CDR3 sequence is CASSLNQGTYGYTF. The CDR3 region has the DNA TGTGCCAGCAGTTTAAACCAGGGGACCTATGGCTACACCTTC.

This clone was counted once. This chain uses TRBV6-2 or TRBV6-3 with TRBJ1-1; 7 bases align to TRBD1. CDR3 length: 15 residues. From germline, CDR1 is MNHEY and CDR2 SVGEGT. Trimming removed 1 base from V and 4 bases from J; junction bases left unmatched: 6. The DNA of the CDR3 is TGTGCCAGCAGTTACTGGCGACAGGGCGGCACTGAAGCTTTCTTT. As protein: CASSYWRQGGTEAFF.

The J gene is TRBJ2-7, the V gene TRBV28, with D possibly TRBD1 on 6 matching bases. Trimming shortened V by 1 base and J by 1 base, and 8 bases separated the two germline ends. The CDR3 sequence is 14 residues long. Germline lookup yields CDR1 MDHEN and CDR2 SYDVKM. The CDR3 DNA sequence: TGTGCCAGCAGTTTATCCCAGGGGTCCTACGAGCAGTACTTC. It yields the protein CASSLSQGSYEQYF. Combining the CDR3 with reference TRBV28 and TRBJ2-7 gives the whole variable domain DVKVTQSSRYLVKRTGEKVFLECVQDMDHENMFWYRQDPGLGLRLIYFSYDVKMKEKGDIPEGYSVSREKKERFSLILESASTNQTSMYLCASSLSQGSYEQYFGPGTRLTVT.

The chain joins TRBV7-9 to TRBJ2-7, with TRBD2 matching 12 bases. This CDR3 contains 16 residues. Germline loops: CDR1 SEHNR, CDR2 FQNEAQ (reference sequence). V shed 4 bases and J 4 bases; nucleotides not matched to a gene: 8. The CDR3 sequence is CASSSVTSGRIYEQYF. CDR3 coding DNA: TGTGCCAGCAGCTCCGTAACTAGCGGGAGGATATACGAGCAGTACTTC.

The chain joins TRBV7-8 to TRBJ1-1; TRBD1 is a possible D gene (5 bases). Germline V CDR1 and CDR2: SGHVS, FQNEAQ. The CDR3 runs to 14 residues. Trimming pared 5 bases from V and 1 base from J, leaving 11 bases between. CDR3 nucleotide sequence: TGTGCCAGCAGCGGCCCGACAGAGAACACTGAAGCTTTCTTT. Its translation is CASSGPTENTEAFF.

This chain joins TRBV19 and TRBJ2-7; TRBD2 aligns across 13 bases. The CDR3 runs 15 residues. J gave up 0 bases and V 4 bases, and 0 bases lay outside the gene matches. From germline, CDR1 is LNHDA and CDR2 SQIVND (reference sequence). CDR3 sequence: CASSRTSGSSYEQYF. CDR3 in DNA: TGTGCCAGTAGTAGGACTAGCGGGAGCTCCTACGAGCAGTACTTC.

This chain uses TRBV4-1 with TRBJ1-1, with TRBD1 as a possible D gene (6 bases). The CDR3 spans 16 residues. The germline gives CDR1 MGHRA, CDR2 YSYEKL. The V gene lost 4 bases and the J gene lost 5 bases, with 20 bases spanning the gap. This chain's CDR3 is CASSLNGGGGDTEAFF. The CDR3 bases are TGCGCCAGCAGCCTAAATGGGGGCGGGGGAGATACTGAAGCTTTCTTT.

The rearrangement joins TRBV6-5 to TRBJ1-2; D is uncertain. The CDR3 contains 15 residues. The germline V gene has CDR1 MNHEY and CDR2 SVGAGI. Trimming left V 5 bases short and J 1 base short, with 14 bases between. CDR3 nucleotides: TGTGCCAGCAGTCCCAAGGACGGGATTAACTATGGCTACACCTTC. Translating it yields CASSPKDGINYGYTF.